This TCR beta chain was profiled in a study of shared clonotypes between healthy human individuals. As processed by the authors: ImmunoSEQ sequences covered only the junction and lacked quality scores; filtering therefore differed. This table comes from immunoSEQ multiplex PCR, and its TCRdb copy is limited to in-frame clones, with some not included. V, J and clone size are those of that table, while D and trimming were read from the DNA. The sample lists roughly 1 million clones; around 74% were seen once. CDR3 size: 15 residues. Germline lookup yields CDR1 SGHRS and CDR2 YFSETQ. The V end was cut by 2 bases, the J end by 1 base, with 12 bases between.

Input material: memory CD4+ T cells sorted from blood. Subset specified: CD45RA-negative fraction. The source of this sequence is a young man in good health. The gene calls are TRBV5-1 and TRBJ2-5; D not certain. The CDR3 region is CASSLGYNLQETQYF. CDR3 DNA sequence: TGCGCCAGCAGCTTAGGGTACAACCTCCAAGAGACCCAGTACTTC.